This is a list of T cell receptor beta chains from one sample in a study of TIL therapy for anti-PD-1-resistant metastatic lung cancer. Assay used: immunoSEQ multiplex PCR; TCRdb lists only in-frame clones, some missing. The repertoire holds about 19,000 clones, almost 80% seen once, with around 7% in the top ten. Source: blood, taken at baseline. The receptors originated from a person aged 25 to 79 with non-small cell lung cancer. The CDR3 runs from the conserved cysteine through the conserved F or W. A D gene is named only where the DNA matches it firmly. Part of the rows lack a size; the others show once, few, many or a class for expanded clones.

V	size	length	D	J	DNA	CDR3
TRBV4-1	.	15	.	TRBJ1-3	TGCGCCAGCAGCCAAGATTCGGGAGGGGGAAACACCATATATTTT	CASSQDSGGGNTIYF
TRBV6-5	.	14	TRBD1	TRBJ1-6	TGTGCCAGCATAAGGGGAAAACAGGGGGCACCCCTCCACTTT	CASIRGKQGAPLHF
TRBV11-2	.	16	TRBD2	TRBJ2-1	TGTGCCAGCAGTCCAGGGGGGACTAGCGGGTACAATGAGCAGTTCTTC	CASSPGGTSGYNEQFF
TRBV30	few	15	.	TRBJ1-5	TGTGCCTGGAACCAGGGCCAGGGGATGGGTCAGCCCCAGCATTTT	CAWNQGQGMGQPQHF
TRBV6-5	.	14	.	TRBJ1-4	TGTGCCAGCAGCCCCATTGGGTACCAGACAAAACTGTTTTTT	CASSPIGYQTKLFF
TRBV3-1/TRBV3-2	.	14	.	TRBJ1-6	TGTGCCAGCAGCCAAGCCATCGGAAATTCACCCCTCCACTTT	CASSQAIGNSPLHF
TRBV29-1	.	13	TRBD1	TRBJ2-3	TGCAGCGCCAGACAGGGGGACACAGATACGCAGTATTTT	CSARQGDTDTQYF
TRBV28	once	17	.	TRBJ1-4	TGTGCCAGCAGTTTATCGGGGGGTTGGAGGGATGAAGAAAAACTGTTTTTT	CASSLSGGWRDEEKLFF
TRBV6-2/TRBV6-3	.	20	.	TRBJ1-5	TGTGCCAGCAGTTACTCGAAACGGGGCGCAGGGCCGGCCAGCAATCAGCCCCAGCATTTT	CASSYSKRGAGPASNQPQHF
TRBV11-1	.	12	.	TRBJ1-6	TGTGCCAGCAGCTTTGACAATTCACCCCTCCACTTT	CASSFDNSPLHF
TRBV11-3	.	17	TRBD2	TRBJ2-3	TGTGCCAGCAGCCCCGGGACTAGCGGGAGGAGTCGGGAAACGCAGTATTTT	CASSPGTSGRSRETQYF
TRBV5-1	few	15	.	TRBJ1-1	TGCGCCAGCAGTCAAGGGGTGACCCAGAACACTGAAGCTTTCTTT	CASSQGVTQNTEAFF
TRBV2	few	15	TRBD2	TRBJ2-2	TGTGCCAGCAGTGAGGCTAGCGGGAGCACCGGGGAGCTGTTTTTT	CASSEASGSTGELFF
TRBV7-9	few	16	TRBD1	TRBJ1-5	TGTGCCAGCAGCCCAACAGGGGGCAGGGGCAATCAGCCCCAGCATTTT	CASSPTGGRGNQPQHF
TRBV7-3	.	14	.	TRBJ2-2	TGTGCCAGCAGCTTGAAGAGGGACACCGGGGAGCTGTTTTTT	CASSLKRDTGELFF
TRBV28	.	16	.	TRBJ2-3	TGTGCCAGCAGTTTGACCCGACTGACTAGCACAGATACGCAGTATTTT	CASSLTRLTSTDTQYF
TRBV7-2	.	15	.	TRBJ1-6	TGTGCCAGCAGTTATGAGGGACGAGCGAATTCACCCCTCCACTTT	CASSYEGRANSPLHF
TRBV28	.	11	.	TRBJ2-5	TGTGCCAGCGGAACTCAGGAGACCCAGTACTTC	CASGTQETQYF
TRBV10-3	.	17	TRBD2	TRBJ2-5	TGTGCCATCAGTGAGCCAGGACTAGCGGGAGTAAGGGAGACCCAGTACTTC	CAISEPGLAGVRETQYF
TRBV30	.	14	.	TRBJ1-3	TGTGCCTGGAATCGGGCAGGATCTGGAAACACCATATATTTT	CAWNRAGSGNTIYF
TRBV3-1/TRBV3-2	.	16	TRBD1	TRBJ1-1	TGTGCCAGCAGCCAAGATGCACAGGGGGATTTTACTGAAGCTTTCTTT	CASSQDAQGDFTEAFF
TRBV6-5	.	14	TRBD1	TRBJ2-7	TGTGCCAGCGGACCGGGACAGGGAGCCTACGAGCAGTACTTC	CASGPGQGAYEQYF
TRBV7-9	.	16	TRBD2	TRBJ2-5	TGTGCCAGCAGCTTTTTTAGAGGACTAGCCCAAGAGACCCAGTACTTC	CASSFFRGLAQETQYF
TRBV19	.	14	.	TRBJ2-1	TGTGCCAGTAGTATACAGAGCTCCTACAATGAGCAGTTCTTC	CASSIQSSYNEQFF
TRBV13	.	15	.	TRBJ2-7	TGTGCCAGCAGCTTCTGGACGGGGGGCCCCTACGAGCAGTACTTC	CASSFWTGGPYEQYF
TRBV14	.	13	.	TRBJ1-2	TGTGCCAGCAGCCAACAGATAGACTATGGCTACACCTTC	CASSQQIDYGYTF
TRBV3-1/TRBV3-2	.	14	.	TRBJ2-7	TGTGCCAGCAGCCCTCAACAGGGTCTCTACGAGCAGTACTTC	CASSPQQGLYEQYF
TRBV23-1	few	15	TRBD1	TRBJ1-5	TGCGCCAGCAGTCGGACAGGGGGAAGCAATCAGCCCCAGCATTTT	CASSRTGGSNQPQHF
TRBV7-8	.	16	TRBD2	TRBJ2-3	TGTGCCAGCAGCTTAGTAGGCGGGGGGGCCTTGGACACGCAGTATTTT	CASSLVGGGALDTQYF
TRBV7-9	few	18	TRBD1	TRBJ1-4	TGTGCCAGCAGCGCAGGACAGGCGGTTTGGGCAACTAATGAAAAACTGTTTTTT	CASSAGQAVWATNEKLFF
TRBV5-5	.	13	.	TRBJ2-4	TGTGCCAGCGTTGGTGAGGGGAAAAACATTCAGTACTTC	CASVGEGKNIQYF
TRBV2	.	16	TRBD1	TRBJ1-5	TGTGCCAGCAGAAGAGGGACAGGGGGCGAAAATCAGCCCCAGCATTTT	CASRRGTGGENQPQHF
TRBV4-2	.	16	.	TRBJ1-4	TGTGCCAGCAGCCCCCGGGGCCGTTCGGGTAATGAAAAACTGTTTTTT	CASSPRGRSGNEKLFF
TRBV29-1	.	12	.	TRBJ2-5	TGCAGCGTTGAATACGTTGGGGAGACCCAGTACTTC	CSVEYVGETQYF
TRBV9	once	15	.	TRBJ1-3	TGTGCCAGCAGCGTAGACGGGGGCTCTGGAAACACCATATATTTT	CASSVDGGSGNTIYF
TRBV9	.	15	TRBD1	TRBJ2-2	TGTGCCAGCAGCGTAGTTGGGACAGGAGCCGGGGAGCTGTTTTTT	CASSVVGTGAGELFF
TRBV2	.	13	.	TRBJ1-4	TGTGCCAGCAGTGCCGAGCGGAATGAAAAACTGTTTTTT	CASSAERNEKLFF
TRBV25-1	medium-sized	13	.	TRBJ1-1	TGTGCCAGCAGTGAACAGGGATACACTGAAGCTTTCTTT	CASSEQGYTEAFF
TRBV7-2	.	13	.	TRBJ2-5	TGTGCCAGCAGCTTAGCGGCCCTAGGGACCCAGTACTTC	CASSLAALGTQYF
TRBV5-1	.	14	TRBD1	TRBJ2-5	TGCGCCAGCAGCAGTTGGGGGACAGAAGAGACCCAGTACTTC	CASSSWGTEETQYF
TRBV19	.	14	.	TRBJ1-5	TGTGCCAGTAGTAGACAGAATAGCAATCAGCCCCAGCATTTT	CASSRQNSNQPQHF
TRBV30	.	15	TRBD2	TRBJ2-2	TGTGCCTGGACCCTAACTAGCGGGGGTGTCGGGGAGCTGTTTTTT	CAWTLTSGGVGELFF
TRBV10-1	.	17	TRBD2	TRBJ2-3	TGCGCCAGCAGGGACCTAGTAGCGGGGGGGGACACAGATACGCAGTATTTT	CASRDLVAGGDTDTQYF
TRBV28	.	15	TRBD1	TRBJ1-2	TGTGCCAGCAGGTTAAACAGGGGTGCCTACTATGGCTACACCTTC	CASRLNRGAYYGYTF
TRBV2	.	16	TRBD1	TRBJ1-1	TGTGCCAGCAGTGACGACCGATCTCGACAGGGGAATGAAGCTTTCTTT	CASSDDRSRQGNEAFF
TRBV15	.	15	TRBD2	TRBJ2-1	TGTGCCACCAGCAGGGGACTAGCGTTATACAATGAGCAGTTCTTC	CATSRGLALYNEQFF
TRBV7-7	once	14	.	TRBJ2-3	TGTGCCAGCAGCCCCGGGACTAGCACAGATACGCAGTATTTT	CASSPGTSTDTQYF
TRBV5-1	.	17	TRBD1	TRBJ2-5	TGCGCCAGCAGACCGGATCGGACAGGACGTCTCCAAGAGACCCAGTACTTC	CASRPDRTGRLQETQYF
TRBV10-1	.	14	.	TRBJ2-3	TGCGCCAGCAGTGAAGACGAAAGCACAGATACGCAGTATTTT	CASSEDESTDTQYF
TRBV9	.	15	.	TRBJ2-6	TGTGCCAGCAGCCTTGGCCACTCTGGGGCCAACGTCCTGACTTTC	CASSLGHSGANVLTF
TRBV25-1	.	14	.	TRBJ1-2	TGTGCCAGCAGTGAACTTGGAGGCAACTATGGCTACACCTTC	CASSELGGNYGYTF
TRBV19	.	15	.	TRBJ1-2	TGTGCCAGTAGTGCTGGGCCGGGAAGTAACTATGGCTACACCTTC	CASSAGPGSNYGYTF
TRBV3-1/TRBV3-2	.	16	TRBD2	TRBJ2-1	TGTGCCAGCAGCCCCCCCCAAGCGGGAGTAGACAATGAGCAGTTCTTC	CASSPPQAGVDNEQFF
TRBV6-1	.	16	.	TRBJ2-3	TGTGCCAGCAGTGAAGCACACGGTTCGAGCACAGATACGCAGTATTTT	CASSEAHGSSTDTQYF
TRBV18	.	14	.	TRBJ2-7	TGTGCCAGCTCACCAGGGAGCGGGCGCTACGAGCAGTACTTC	CASSPGSGRYEQYF